Below, 28 T cell receptor beta chains from the same sample are listed, as sequenced in a study of blood T cell repertoires in COVID-19. Clones were sequenced by immunoSEQ multiplex PCR, and TCRdb holds only the in-frame ones, with some missing. Among 300,000 to 450,000 clones, about 90% were seen once, and the ten largest hold roughly 10%. The sequenced sample consisted of peripheral blood. These receptors originate from a young woman with COVID-19, enrolled during active disease.

The J gene is TRBJ2-7, the V gene TRBV28, with a possible D match to TRBD1 (5 bases). CDR1 and CDR2 from the germline V gene are MDHEN and SYDVKM. Trimming left V 6 bases short and J 3 bases short, with 15 bases between. This CDR3 contains 14 residues. CDR3 DNA sequence: TGTGCCAGCAGCCACCCAGGGTTGGGCTACGAGCAGTACTTC. Translation: CASSHPGLGYEQYF.

CDR3 nucleotide sequence: TGTGCCAGCAGTTTTAGCGGGAGTCTCACCGGGGAGCTGTTTTTT. Its translation: CASSFSGSLTGELFF. The V gene is TRBV5-4, the J gene TRBJ2-2; 9 bases are shared with TRBD2. J gave up 4 bases and V 5 bases, and 6 bases lay outside the gene matches. The V gene's germline CDR1 is SGHNT and CDR2 YYREEE (reference sequence). The CDR3 runs 15 residues.

CDR3 bases: TGTGCCTGGTCCGCGGGACAGGAAGACCAGCCCCAGCATTTT. This gives the protein CAWSAGQEDQPQHF. The rearrangement joins TRBV30 to TRBJ1-5; 8 bases align to TRBD1. V gave up 5 bases and J gave up 7 bases; unmatched junction bases: 10. There are 14 residues in the CDR3. Germline-derived CDR1 and CDR2 are GTSNPN and SVGIG (reference sequence). The full variable domain, in which reference TRBV30 and TRBJ1-5 provide the parts outside the CDR3, is SQTIHQWPATLVQPVGSPLSLECTVEGTSNPNLYWYRQAAGRGLQLLFYSVGIGQISSEVPQNLSASRPQDRQFILSSKKLLLSDSGFYLCAWSAGQEDQPQHFGDGTRLSIL.

The count of this clone is one. At the DNA level, this CDR3 is encoded by other sequences in the same sample as well. The chain has TRBV10-1 and TRBJ2-1; possible D gene TRBD2, 6 bases. Looked up from germline, CDR1 is WNHNN and CDR2 is SYGVQD (reference sequence). The length of the CDR3 is 14 residues. V was trimmed by 5 bases and J by 10 bases, leaving 18 bases between them. The DNA of the CDR3 is TGCGCCAGCAGTAGAGGTAGCGGAATGAGAGAGCAGTTCTTC. Translating it yields CASSRGSGMREQFF.

This chain uses TRBV7-2 with TRBJ1-5; D is perhaps TRBD1 (5 bases). V lost 5 bases and J 0 bases, leaving 11 bases between the germline ends. The CDR3 length is 15 residues. Germline values: CDR1 SGHTA, CDR2 FQGNSA. The CDR3 protein is CASSPRGVSNQPQHF. Here the CDR3 DNA reads TGTGCCAGCAGCCCACGGGGGGTTAGCAATCAGCCCCAGCATTTT.

This chain links TRBV18 with TRBJ1-5; D unresolved. The length of the CDR3 is 16 residues. CDR1 and CDR2 from the germline V gene are KGHSH and LQKENI. V shed 3 bases and J shed 5 bases, with 17 bases lying between them. Here the CDR3 reads CASSPSPPAGYQPQHF. The DNA of the CDR3 is TGTGCCAGCTCACCTTCCCCTCCGGCGGGTTATCAGCCCCAGCATTTT.

The chain employs TRBV7-2 and TRBJ2-7; no clear D gene. Looked up from germline, CDR1 is SGHTA and CDR2 is FQGNSA. V was cut by 3 bases and J by 2 bases, with 11 bases left in between. The CDR3 spans 14 residues. The CDR3 sequence is CASSFTPRAYEQYF. The DNA of the CDR3 is TGTGCCAGCAGCTTTACCCCGCGAGCCTACGAGCAGTACTTC.

This rearrangement joins TRBV6-5 to TRBJ2-3, with 7 nucleotides matching TRBD2. With 4 bases clipped from V and 7 bases from J, the junction kept 8 bases outside the gene matches. Germline V gives CDR1 MNHEY, CDR2 SVGAGI. The CDR3 loop spans 14 amino acids. In DNA, the CDR3 is TGTGCCAGCAGTTCCGGACTAGGGGTGAATACGCAGTATTTT. The encoded protein is CASSSGLGVNTQYF.

The V call is TRBV7-2, the J call TRBJ2-3; no clear D gene. With 5 bases removed from V and 1 base from J, the gap between germline ends came to 10 bases. The CDR3 loop spans 14 amino acids. CDR1 and CDR2 from the germline V gene are SGHTA and FQGNSA. The DNA for the CDR3 is TGTGCCAGCAGCCTCACGCAGGGCACAGATACGCAGTATTTT. Translation gives CASSLTQGTDTQYF.

In nucleotides, the CDR3 is TGTGCCAGCAGTTACTCGAAGACAGGGTCCGAGCAGTACTTC. Its protein product is CASSYSKTGSEQYF. This sequence joins TRBV6-6 and TRBJ2-7; 7 bases align to TRBD1. The germline V gene encodes CDR1 MNHNY and CDR2 SVGAGI (reference sequence). The CDR3 is 14 amino acids. The ends lost 0 bases at V and 6 bases at J; junction bases unmatched: 5.

The chain is built from TRBV18 and TRBJ2-1, with TRBD2 identical over 13 bases. The junction had 3 bases not matched to a gene; V was cut back by 1 base and J by 3 bases. The germline gives CDR1 KGHSH, CDR2 LQKENI. The CDR3 has 17 amino acids. The CDR3 region is CASSPRTSGSYYNEQFF. CDR3 sequence (DNA): TGTGCCAGCTCACCACGGACTAGCGGGAGTTACTACAATGAGCAGTTCTTC.

The chain is built from TRBV6-2 or TRBV6-3 and TRBJ2-1; 9 bases match TRBD2. Germline V lookup: CDR1 MNHEY, CDR2 SVGEGT. The V gene end was trimmed by 3 bases and the J gene end by 9 bases; junction bases not matched to a gene: 9. The length of the CDR3 is 15 residues. The CDR3 region is CASSYMRGRAGEQFF. CDR3 nucleotide sequence: TGTGCCAGCAGTTATATGCGCGGGAGGGCAGGTGAGCAGTTCTTC.

Notes on this clone: At the DNA level, this CDR3 is encoded by other sequences in the same sample as well. This chain uses TRBV6-5 with TRBJ2-5; D is unclear. The CDR3 loop spans 11 amino acids. Trimming pared 2 bases from V and 5 bases from J, leaving 3 bases between. The germline V gene encodes CDR1 MNHEY and CDR2 SVGAGI. The CDR3 loop reads CASSYRETQYF. The DNA of the CDR3 is TGTGCCAGCAGTTACCGGGAGACCCAGTACTTC.

The chain combines TRBV9 with TRBJ2-7, with 13 bases fitting TRBD2. With V trimmed by 4 bases and J by 2 bases, 3 bases remained unmatched. CDR3 length: 15 amino acids. CDR1 is SGDLS, CDR2 YYNGEE, per germline. CDR3 DNA: TGTGCCAGCAGCCCTACTAGCGGGAGGGCCTACGAGCAGTACTTC. Protein: CASSPTSGRAYEQYF. Based on the CDR3 plus reference TRBV9 and TRBJ2-7, the full variable domain is DSGVTQTPKHLITATGQRVTLRCSPRSGDLSVYWYQQSLDQGLQFLIQYYNGEERAKGNILERFSAQQFPDLHSELNLSSLELGDSALYFCASSPTSGRAYEQYFGPGTRLTVT.

V gene TRBV7-9 combines with J gene TRBJ1-4, with TRBD1 identical over 7 bases. This CDR3 comprises 15 residues. The ends lost 5 bases at V and 5 bases at J; junction bases unmatched: 8. Per the germline V gene, CDR1 is SEHNR and CDR2 is FQNEAQ (reference sequence). The CDR3 sequence is CASSLQGNSNEKLFF. In DNA, the CDR3 is TGTGCCAGCAGCCTACAGGGGAACTCGAATGAAAAACTGTTTTTT.

The chain carries TRBV5-1 and TRBJ2-7; D gene uncertain. The CDR3 runs 13 residues. V shed 3 bases and J shed 5 bases, with 12 bases lying between them. From germline, CDR1 is SGHRS and CDR2 YFSETQ. The chain's CDR3 is CASSSDTINEQYF. The DNA of the CDR3 is TGCGCCAGCAGCTCCGATACTATTAACGAGCAGTACTTC.

This chain uses TRBV29-1 with TRBJ1-2; possible D gene TRBD1, 5 bases. Trimming removed 7 bases from V and 4 bases from J, with 13 bases in between. The CDR3 extends over 12 amino acids. Germline assignment: CDR1 SQVTM and CDR2 ANQGSEA. The CDR3 region is CSARDSLYGYTF. CDR3 coding DNA: TGCAGCGCCCGGGACTCCCTCTATGGCTACACCTTC.

In nucleotides, the CDR3 is TGTGCCAGCAGTTTAAGCGGGGGGCAGTACAATGAGCAGTTCTTC. This sequence encodes CASSLSGGQYNEQFF. The chain couples TRBV27 to TRBJ2-1; 9 nucleotides line up with TRBD2. The CDR3 totals 15 residues. Germline-derived CDR1 and CDR2 are MNHEY and SMNVEV (reference sequence). The J segment lost 4 bases and the V segment lost 2 bases, leaving 3 bases of the junction unmatched.

The V call is TRBV29-1, the J call TRBJ2-2; D possibly corresponds to TRBD1 (5 bases). V was shortened by 5 bases and J by 0 bases, with 10 bases between the two germline ends. The CDR3 loop spans 14 amino acids. The germline V gene has CDR1 SQVTM and CDR2 ANQGSEA. The CDR3 reads CSVLRGANTGELFF. DNA for the CDR3: TGCAGCGTTTTAAGGGGCGCGAACACCGGGGAGCTGTTTTTT.

The chain combines TRBV5-4 with TRBJ2-7, with a weak D call TRBD1 (5 bases). The CDR3 length is 16 residues. In germline, CDR1 is SGHNT, CDR2 YYREEE (reference sequence). V lost 4 bases, J lost 4 bases, and 21 bases lay in between. This CDR3 is CASSPFPWGPGYEQYF. The CDR3 DNA is TGTGCCAGCAGCCCGTTTCCGTGGGGCCCAGGGTACGAGCAGTACTTC.

This clone appeared once. The chain joins TRBV18 to TRBJ2-1, with D maybe TRBD1 (6 bases). The CDR3 covers 16 residues. V was pared by 2 bases and J by 4 bases, with 15 bases between. The V gene's germline CDR1 is KGHSH and CDR2 LQKENI. This CDR3 is CASSPMTGDVYNEQFF. DNA of the CDR3: TGTGCCAGCTCACCAATGACAGGTGACGTTTACAATGAGCAGTTCTTC.

This clone has only one observation. This may arise from a read error, as a much more abundant clone is one base away. The chain employs TRBV7-6 and TRBJ2-7; 12 bases are shared with TRBD2. V trimming: 1 base; J trimming: 2 bases; junction bases outside the gene matches: 0. CDR1 is SGHVS, CDR2 FNYEAQ, per germline. CDR3 length: 15 amino acids. CDR3 in amino acids: CASSLGTSGTYEQYF. CDR3 sequence (DNA): TGTGCCAGCAGCTTAGGGACTAGCGGGACCTACGAGCAGTACTTC. Full variable domain (remainder filled in from reference TRBV7-6 and TRBJ2-7): GAGVSQSPRYKVTKRGQDVALRCDPISGHVSLYWYRQALGQGPEFLTYFNYEAQQDKSGLPNDRFSAERPEGSISTLTIQRTEQRDSAMYRCASSLGTSGTYEQYFGPGTRLTVT.

The CDR3 DNA reads as TGTGCCAGCAGCCTGACTAGCGGGGTCCCCGATACGCAGTATTTT. Translation: CASSLTSGVPDTQYF. The chain employs TRBV5-6 and TRBJ2-3; 11 nucleotides line up with TRBD2. The CDR3 extends over 15 amino acids. Germline loops: CDR1 SGHDT, CDR2 YYEEEE. After removal of 4 bases from V and 6 bases from J, the junction contained 7 bases not matched to a gene. The variable domain in full, with the rest retrieved from reference TRBV5-6 and TRBJ2-3, is DAGVTQSPTHLIKTRGQQVTLRCSPKSGHDTVSWYQQALGQGPQFIFQYYEEEERQRGNFPDRFSGHQFPNYSSELNVNALLLGDSALYLCASSLTSGVPDTQYFGPGTRLTVL.

The rearrangement uses TRBV27 and TRBJ2-7; possibly TRBD1 for D (6 bases). Trimming shortened V by 5 bases and J by 2 bases, and 13 bases separated the two germline ends. Germline CDR1 reads MNHEY; CDR2 reads SMNVEV (reference sequence). This CDR3 comprises 14 residues. CDR3 bases: TGTGCCAGCAGTATGGGGGACATCCCCTACGAGCAGTACTTC. Translated: CASSMGDIPYEQYF.

The V gene is TRBV6-5, the J gene TRBJ1-1; TRBD1 agrees at 7 bases. Germline lookup yields CDR1 MNHEY and CDR2 SVGAGI. With 6 bases clipped from V and 0 bases from J, the junction kept 4 bases outside the gene matches. This CDR3 is 14 amino acids long. Written as DNA, the CDR3 is TGTGCCAGCAGGCCCACAGGGGTGAACACTGAAGCTTTCTTT. It codes for CASRPTGVNTEAFF.

This clone was seen more than once but under ten times. This chain connects TRBV6-4 to TRBJ1-5; the match to TRBD1 covers 7 bases. V gave up 3 bases and J gave up 6 bases; unmatched junction bases: 8. Germline CDR1 MRHNA, CDR2 SNTAGT. This CDR3 contains 15 residues. The CDR3 loop is CASSEQGGAGQPQHF. CDR3 DNA sequence: TGTGCCAGCAGTGAACAAGGGGGCGCGGGTCAGCCCCAGCATTTT.

The J gene is TRBJ1-1, the V gene TRBV27, with TRBD1 matching 10 bases. The germline CDR1 and CDR2 sequences are MNHEY and SMNVEV (reference sequence). V shed 4 bases, J shed 1 base, and the junction held 6 bases outside the gene matches. CDR3 size: 16 residues. CDR3 nucleotides: TGTGCCAGCAGTTCCGACAGGGGGCGAGGGAACACTGAAGCTTTCTTT. This sequence encodes CASSSDRGRGNTEAFF.

V and J are TRBV30 and TRBJ1-2; perhaps TRBD1 as D (6 bases). Germline assignment: CDR1 GTSNPN and CDR2 SVGIG (reference sequence). This CDR3 contains 14 residues. With 0 bases removed from V and 7 bases from J, the gap between germline ends came to 15 bases. The CDR3 sequence: CAWSVEGVKGGYTF. The CDR3 nucleotides read TGTGCCTGGAGTGTTGAGGGGGTGAAAGGTGGCTACACCTTC.